A single sample gave rise to the 27 T cell receptor beta chains below, sequenced in a study of regulatory T cells in long-lasting Graves disease. Investigators prepared the TCR beta libraries by applying iRepertoire HTBI primers and Arm-PCR of CDR3 regions. Via MiXCR, TCRdb re-called the multiplex PCR reads, giving one row per CDR3 protein. Here the sample spans about 470,000 distinct CDR3 sequences, around 20% being singletons. Regarding time point: persistent/refractory GD, antithyroid drugs over 5 years with positive TRAb. PBMC-derived RNA was used for the TCR library. Sequenced here: peripheral blood mononuclear cells (PBMCs), sampled when the disease was refractory, from a patient treated with antithyroid drugs. These receptors all come from a female donor with Graves disease.

This chain joins TRBV19 and TRBJ1-3; the D is unclear. Trimming removed 8 bases from V and 3 bases from J, with 17 bases in between. This CDR3 contains 15 residues. In germline, CDR1 is LNHDA, CDR2 SQIVND (reference sequence). The CDR3 DNA is TGTGCCAGTTCAATGCAGTCCTATGGTGGAAACACCATATATTTT. Translated: CASSMQSYGGNTIYF.

There are many counts of this clonotype. The chain combines TRBV19 with TRBJ1-2; maybe TRBD1 (6 bases). V lost 1 base and J lost 2, with 11 bases in between. Per germline, CDR1 LNHDA and CDR2 SQIVND (reference sequence). The CDR3 runs 15 residues. The CDR3 region has the DNA TGTGCCAGTAGTATAGGCCACAGGGCGAACTATGGCTACACCTTC. Translation: CASSIGHRANYGYTF.

This clonotype was recorded once. The chain combines TRBV27 with TRBJ2-7, with 7 bases fitting TRBD1. The junction had 13 bases not matched to a gene; V was cut back by 6 bases and J by 2 bases. The V gene's germline CDR1 is MNHEY and CDR2 SMNVEV (reference sequence). This CDR3 comprises 16 residues. The CDR3 spells CASRPGTEQGAYEQYF. For the CDR3, the DNA is TGTGCCAGCAGACCCGGGACAGAGCAGGGAGCCTACGAGCAGTACTTC.

This clonotype was detected a few times. V gene TRBV6-1 combines with J gene TRBJ2-4; 7 positions match TRBD2. The CDR3 covers 14 residues. After removal of 6 bases from V and 9 bases from J, the junction contained 11 bases not matched to a gene. The germline CDR1 and CDR2 sequences are MNHNS and SASEGT. The CDR3 DNA is TGTGCCAGCAGGATTAGCGGGTCTCCGGGCATTCAGTACTTC. Amino acid sequence: CASRISGSPGIQYF.

This clonotype was counted between two and nine times. The rearrangement joins TRBV7-3 to TRBJ2-7; the D gene could be TRBD1 or TRBD2 (5 bases each). Looked up from germline, CDR1 is SGHTA and CDR2 is FQGTGA. The V end was cut by 8 bases, the J end by 5 bases, with 13 bases between. The CDR3 totals 12 residues. The CDR3 bases are TGTGCCAGCGGAGGCAGGGCCCACGAGCAGTACTTC. This codes for CASGGRAHEQYF. Full variable domain (missing parts from reference TRBV7-3 and TRBJ2-7): GAGVSQTPSNKVTEKGKYVELRCDPISGHTALYWYRQSLGQGPEFLIYFQGTGAADDSGLPNDRFFAVRPEGSVSTLKIQRTERGDSAVYLCASGGRAHEQYFGPGTRLTVT.

This clonotype has ten or more counts. The chain employs TRBV29-1 and TRBJ1-2; 8 bases fit TRBD1. Per the germline V gene, CDR1 is SQVTM and CDR2 is ANQGSEA. The CDR3 covers 15 residues. The V segment lost 7 bases and the J segment 6 bases; nucleotides outside the gene matches: 16. The CDR3: CSAQGGQVGSDGYTF. The CDR3 bases are TGCAGCGCCCAGGGGGGACAGGTTGGGTCAGATGGCTACACCTTC.

This clonotype was picked up many times. CDR3 protein: CAWSKGQPSYEQYF. The CDR3 DNA reads TGTGCCTGGAGCAAGGGACAGCCCTCCTACGAGCAGTACTTC. J is TRBJ2-7 and V is TRBV30; TRBD1 matches 7 bases. The CDR3 length is 14 residues. Unmatched junction bases numbered 5, after V lost 3 bases and J lost 0 bases. Germline CDR1 GTSNPN, CDR2 SVGIG (reference sequence).

At least ten counts were recorded for this clonotype. This sequence joins TRBV28 and TRBJ2-5, with 10 bases identical to TRBD1. Unmatched junction bases numbered 9, after V lost 6 bases and J lost 5 bases. Germline V gene sequence: CDR1 MDHEN, CDR2 SYDVKM. This CDR3 region has 15 residues. The CDR3, as DNA: TGTGCCAGCAGGCAGACAGGGGGCCTGCAGGAGACCCAGTACTTC. Translated, it gives CASRQTGGLQETQYF.

The chain is built from TRBV25-1 and TRBJ1-2; TRBD1 is a possible D gene (5 bases). The ends were cut back, 3 bases at V and 0 bases at J, with 8 bases in the middle. Germline CDR1 and CDR2: MGHDK and SYGVNS. CDR3 size: 14 residues. CDR3 nucleotides: TGTGCCAGCAGTGATCCAGGGCCTAACTATGGCTACACCTTC. This sequence encodes CASSDPGPNYGYTF.

As for this clonotype: A read error may produce the germline difference seen at one junction end. Here the CDR3 DNA reads TGTGCCGGCATCGACAAGGACAGGGGGAACTATAGCTACACCTTC. This sequence encodes CAGIDKDRGNYSYTF. This rearrangement joins TRBV7-9 to TRBJ1-2; TRBD1 agrees at 10 bases. Germline CDR1 SEHNR, CDR2 FQNEAQ (reference sequence). The CDR3 has 15 amino acids.

J is TRBJ1-5 and V is TRBV5-8, with 9 bases matching TRBD1. After removal of 5 bases from V and 4 bases from J, the junction contained 7 bases not matched to a gene. Germline V gene sequence: CDR1 SGHTS, CDR2 YDEGEE. The CDR3 is 15 residues long. CDR3 protein: CASSPTGGRNQPQHF. CDR3 sequence (DNA): TGTGCCAGCAGTCCCACAGGGGGCCGTAATCAGCCCCAGCATTTT.

On this clonotype: The junction departs from the called germline gene at one end, perhaps through a read error. The V gene is TRBV30, the J gene TRBJ2-1, with a tentative D call TRBD1 (5 bases). The germline gives CDR1 GTSNPN, CDR2 SVGIG (reference sequence). This CDR3 comprises 15 residues. The chain's CDR3 is CAWSVARAVYSEQFF. CDR3 sequence (DNA): TGTGCCTGGAGTGTAGCCAGGGCAGTTTACAGTGAGCAGTTCTTC.

The gene calls are TRBV6-1 and TRBJ2-7; D is undetermined. The V gene's germline CDR1 is MNHNS and CDR2 SASEGT. The ends were cut back, 5 bases at V and 0 bases at J, with 14 bases in the middle. There are 15 residues in the CDR3. The DNA for the CDR3 is TGTGCCAGCAGTCCCCCCGGAATTTTCTCCTACGAGCAGTACTTC. It is translated as CASSPPGIFSYEQYF.

This clonotype was picked up many times. This chain joins TRBV7-9 and TRBJ2-7; perhaps TRBD2 as D (6 bases). Germline V gives CDR1 SEHNR, CDR2 FQNEAQ (reference sequence). The CDR3 covers 14 residues. Trimming left V 4 bases short and J 4 bases short, with 14 bases between. Here the CDR3 reads CASSSRELGYEQYF. DNA for the CDR3: TGTGCCAGCAGCTCCCGGGAGTTAGGGTACGAGCAGTACTTC.

The sample holds many counts of this clonotype. The chain is built from TRBV6-2 or TRBV6-3 and TRBJ1-5; D remains unclear. The V gene's germline CDR1 is MNHEY and CDR2 SVGEGT. CDR3 length: 14 residues. Trimming took 5 bases from V and 9 from J, leaving 17 bases between them. CDR3 DNA: TGTGCCAGCAGTGAAGAGGAGTTTTATCTGCCCCAGCATTTT. Amino acid sequence: CASSEEEFYLPQHF.

Notes on this clonotype: This could be a read error, since a much larger clone is one nucleotide away. V usage is TRBV28 and J usage is TRBJ1-4; D not resolved. The CDR3 runs 12 residues. Trimming pared 6 bases from V and 8 bases from J, leaving 10 bases between. CDR1 is MDHEN and CDR2 is SYDVKM in the germline V gene. Written as DNA, the CDR3 is TGTGCCAGCAGCTCGGCGGGCGAAAAACTGTTTTTT. This encodes CASSSAGEKLFF.

This clonotype was seen only once. This rearrangement joins TRBV5-1 to TRBJ2-7; unclear D gene. V shed 0 bases and J shed 3 bases, with 10 bases lying between them. The CDR3 contains 14 residues. Germline values: CDR1 SGHRS, CDR2 YFSETQ. CDR3 sequence: CASSLVASLYEQYF. CDR3 DNA sequence: TGCGCCAGCAGCTTGGTAGCCAGTCTCTACGAGCAGTACTTC.

The chain carries TRBV9 and TRBJ1-6; D gene unclear. Trimming left V 1 base short and J 8 bases short, with 10 bases between. The germline V gene encodes CDR1 SGDLS and CDR2 YYNGEE. The CDR3 is 14 residues long. The CDR3, as DNA: TGTGCCAGCAGCGTACGAGGATTTGATTCACCCCTCCACTTT. The encoded protein is CASSVRGFDSPLHF.

A single count supports this clonotype. The CDR3 is CASSPTRGEFGELFF. CDR3 nucleotide sequence: TGTGCCAGCTCACCAACGAGGGGCGAGTTCGGGGAGCTGTTTTTT. The chain combines TRBV18 with TRBJ2-2; D is tentatively TRBD1 or TRBD2 (5 bases each). This CDR3 is 15 amino acids long. The germline gives CDR1 KGHSH, CDR2 LQKENI. Between the trimmed V and J ends, which lost 2 bases and 7 bases, there was a span of 14 bases. Drawing the rest from reference TRBV18 and TRBJ2-2, the complete variable domain is NAGVMQNPRHLVRRRGQEARLRCSPMKGHSHVYWYRQLPEEGLKFMVYLQKENIIDESGMPKERFSAEFPKEGPSILRIQQVVRGDSAAYFCASSPTRGEFGELFFGEGSRLTVL.

This clonotype was picked up many times. V gene TRBV9 combines with J gene TRBJ2-2; no clear D. Germline V lookup: CDR1 SGDLS, CDR2 YYNGEE. Deletions cut 1 base from V and 6 bases from J, with 7 bases between. The CDR3 is 13 residues long. The CDR3: CASSVLGSGELFF. CDR3 nucleotides: TGTGCCAGCAGCGTATTGGGGTCCGGGGAGCTGTTTTTT. Together with reference TRBV9 and TRBJ2-2, the CDR3 gives the full variable domain: DSGVTQTPKHLITATGQRVTLRCSPRSGDLSVYWYQQSLDQGLQFLIQYYNGEERAKGNILERFSAQQFPDLHSELNLSSLELGDSALYFCASSVLGSGELFFGEGSRLTVL.

On this clonotype itself: Its ends do not fully match the called genes, so a read error is possible. The chain recombines TRBV7-4 with TRBJ1-6; D not resolved. The length of the CDR3 is 13 residues. Germline loops: CDR1 SGHVT, CDR2 SQSDAQ. The CDR3 reads CASNLATNSPLHF. CDR3 nucleotide sequence: TGTGCCAGCAACTTAGCGACCAATTCACCCCTCCACTTT.

This clonotype has a handful of counts. The CDR3 region has the DNA TGTGCCACCAGTGATATTACGACAAGGATAAGGGATACGCAGTATTTT. Translation: CATSDITTRIRDTQYF. J is TRBJ2-3 and V is TRBV24-1; D is unresolved. The germline CDR1 and CDR2 sequences are KGHDR and SFDVKD. The germline V and J ends were trimmed by 3 bases and 6 bases, with 18 bases remaining between them. This CDR3 is built from 16 residues.

The chain uses TRBV18 and TRBJ2-7, with TRBD2 as a possible D gene (5 bases). Trimming stripped 0 bases from V and 5 bases from J, with 14 bases between. CDR1 is KGHSH and CDR2 is LQKENI in the germline V gene. The CDR3 runs to 15 residues. The CDR3 region is CASSPPLRGIHEQYF. As DNA, the CDR3 is TGTGCCAGCTCACCACCGTTAAGAGGGATCCACGAGCAGTACTTC. Variable domain in full (rest from reference TRBV18 and TRBJ2-7): NAGVMQNPRHLVRRRGQEARLRCSPMKGHSHVYWYRQLPEEGLKFMVYLQKENIIDESGMPKERFSAEFPKEGPSILRIQQVVRGDSAAYFCASSPPLRGIHEQYFGPGTRLTVT.

As concerns this clonotype: Possible read error: a much larger clone is one base away. The gene calls are TRBV7-2 and TRBJ2-7; D is perhaps TRBD2 (5 bases). The CDR3 contains 14 residues. Germline V gene lookup returns CDR1 SGHTA and CDR2 FQGNSA. V lost 0 bases to trimming and J lost 5 bases, with 11 bases between them. The CDR3 is CASSLAYLGDEQYF. CDR3 DNA: TGTGCCAGCAGCTTAGCCTACTTGGGAGACGAGCAGTACTTC.

V and J are TRBV6-1 and TRBJ1-4; a weak D match, TRBD1 (5 bases). This CDR3 comprises 15 residues. The V gene's germline CDR1 is MNHNS and CDR2 SASEGT. Trimming took off 6 bases at V and 0 bases at J, with 11 bases between the two ends. CDR3 protein: CASRKGTATNEKLFF. CDR3 in DNA: TGTGCCAGCAGAAAAGGGACGGCAACTAATGAAAAACTGTTTTTT.

Ten or more counts support this clonotype. J is TRBJ2-7 and V is TRBV6-1; D possibly corresponds to TRBD1 (6 bases). This CDR3 has 13 amino acids. The V gene lost 6 bases and the J gene lost 2 bases, with 11 bases spanning the gap. The germline V gene encodes CDR1 MNHNS and CDR2 SASEGT. The DNA for the CDR3 is TGTGCCAGCAGCATCAGGGGCCCCTACGAGCAGTACTTC. It specifies CASSIRGPYEQYF.

For this clonotype: A much larger clonotype is one base distant, so this may be a read error. The chain employs TRBV6-5 and TRBJ2-7; TRBD2 matches 11 bases. This CDR3 is 17 amino acids long. Germline V gene data show CDR1 as MNHEY and CDR2 as SVGAGI. The CDR3 DNA reads TGTACCAGCAGTTACTCTCTAACTAGCGGGAGCTCCTACGAGCAGTACTTC. Its translation: CTSSYSLTSGSSYEQYF.